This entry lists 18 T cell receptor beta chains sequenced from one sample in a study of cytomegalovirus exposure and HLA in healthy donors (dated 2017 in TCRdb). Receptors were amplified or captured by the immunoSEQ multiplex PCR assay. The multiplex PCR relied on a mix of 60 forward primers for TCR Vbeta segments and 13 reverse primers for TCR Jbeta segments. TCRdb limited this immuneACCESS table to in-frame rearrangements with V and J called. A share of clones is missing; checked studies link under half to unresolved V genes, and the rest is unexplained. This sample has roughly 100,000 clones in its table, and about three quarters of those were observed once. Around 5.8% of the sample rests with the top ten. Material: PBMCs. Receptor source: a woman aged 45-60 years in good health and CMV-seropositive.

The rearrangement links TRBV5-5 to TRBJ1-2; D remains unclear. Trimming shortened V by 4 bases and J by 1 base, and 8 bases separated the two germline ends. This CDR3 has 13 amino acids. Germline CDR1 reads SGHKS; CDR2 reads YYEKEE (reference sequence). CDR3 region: CASSPGINYGYTF. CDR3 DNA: TGTGCCAGCAGCCCGGGGATTAACTATGGCTACACCTTC.

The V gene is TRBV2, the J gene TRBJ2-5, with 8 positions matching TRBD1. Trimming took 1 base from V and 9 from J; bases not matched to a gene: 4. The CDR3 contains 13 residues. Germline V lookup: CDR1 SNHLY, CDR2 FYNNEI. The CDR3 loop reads CASSEETGEPQYF. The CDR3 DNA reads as TGTGCCAGCAGTGAAGAGACAGGGGAGCCCCAGTACTTC. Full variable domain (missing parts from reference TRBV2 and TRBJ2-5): EPEVTQTPSHQVTQMGQEVILRCVPISNHLYFYWYRQILGQKVEFLVSFYNNEISEKSEIFDDQFSVERPDGSNFTLKIRSTKLEDSAMYFCASSEETGEPQYFGPGTRLLVL.

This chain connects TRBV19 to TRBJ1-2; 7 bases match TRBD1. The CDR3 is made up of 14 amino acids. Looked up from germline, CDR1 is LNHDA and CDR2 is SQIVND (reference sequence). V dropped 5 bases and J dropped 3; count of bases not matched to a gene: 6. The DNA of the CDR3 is TGTGCCAGTAGTCGTTCGGGGACAGACTATGGCTACACCTTC. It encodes CASSRSGTDYGYTF.

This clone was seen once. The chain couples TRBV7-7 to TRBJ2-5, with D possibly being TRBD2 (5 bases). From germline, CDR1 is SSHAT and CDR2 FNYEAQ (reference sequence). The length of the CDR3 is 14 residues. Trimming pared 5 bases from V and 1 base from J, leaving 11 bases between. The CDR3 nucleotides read TGTGCCAGCAGCCCGGGGAACAGCCAAGAGACCCAGTACTTC. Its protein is CASSPGNSQETQYF. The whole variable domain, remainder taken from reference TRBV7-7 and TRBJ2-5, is GAGVSQSPRYKVTKRGQDVTLRCDPISSHATLYWYQQALGQGPEFLTYFNYEAQPDKSGLPSDRFSAERPEGSISTLTIQRTEQRDSAMYRCASSPGNSQETQYFGPGTRLLVL.

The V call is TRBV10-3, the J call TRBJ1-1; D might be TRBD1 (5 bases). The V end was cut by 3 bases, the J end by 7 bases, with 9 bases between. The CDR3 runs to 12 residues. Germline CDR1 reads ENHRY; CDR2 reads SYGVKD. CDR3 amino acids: CAISERGVEAFF. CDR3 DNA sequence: TGTGCCATCAGTGAACGGGGGGTTGAAGCTTTCTTT.

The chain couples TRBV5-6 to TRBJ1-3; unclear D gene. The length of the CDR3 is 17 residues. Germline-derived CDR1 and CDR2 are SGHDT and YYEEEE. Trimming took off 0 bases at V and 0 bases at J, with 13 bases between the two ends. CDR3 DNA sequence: TGTGCCAGCAGCTTGGCCGAAACAAACCCCTCTGGAAACACCATATATTTT. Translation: CASSLAETNPSGNTIYF.

The CDR3 DNA follows: TGTGCCAGTAGTATAACAGGGGTCTACTATGGCTACACCTTC. It specifies CASSITGVYYGYTF. V gene TRBV19 combines with J gene TRBJ1-2; 7 bases agree with TRBD1. Germline trimming cut 2 bases from V and 3 bases from J; bases unmatched to any gene: 3. CDR3 length: 14 residues. Germline V gene data show CDR1 as LNHDA and CDR2 as SQIVND (reference sequence).

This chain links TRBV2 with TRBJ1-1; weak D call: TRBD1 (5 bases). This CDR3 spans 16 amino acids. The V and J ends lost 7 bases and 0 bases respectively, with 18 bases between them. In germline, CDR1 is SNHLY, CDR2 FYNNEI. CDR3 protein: CASKVFGTGLNTEAFF. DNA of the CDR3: TGTGCCAGCAAGGTTTTCGGTACAGGCTTGAACACTGAAGCTTTCTTT.

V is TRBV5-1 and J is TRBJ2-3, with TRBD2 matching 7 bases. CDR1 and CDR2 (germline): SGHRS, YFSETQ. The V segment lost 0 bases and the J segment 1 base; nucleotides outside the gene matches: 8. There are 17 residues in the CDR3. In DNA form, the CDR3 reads TGCGCCAGCAGCTTGGGTTTACCGGGGAGGGGCACAGATACGCAGTATTTT. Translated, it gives CASSLGLPGRGTDTQYF.

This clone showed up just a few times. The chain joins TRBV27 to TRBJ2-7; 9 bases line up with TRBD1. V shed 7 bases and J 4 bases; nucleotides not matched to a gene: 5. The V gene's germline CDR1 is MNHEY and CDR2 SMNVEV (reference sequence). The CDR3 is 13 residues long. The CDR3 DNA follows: TGTGCCAGCACTCGACAGGGGGAGTACGAGCAGTACTTC. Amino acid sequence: CASTRQGEYEQYF.

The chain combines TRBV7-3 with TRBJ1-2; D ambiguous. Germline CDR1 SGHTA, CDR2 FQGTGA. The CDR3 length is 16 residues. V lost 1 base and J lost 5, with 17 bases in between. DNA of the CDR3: TGTGCCAGCAGCTTAAATCCACTTTCATCATATTATGGCTACACCTTC. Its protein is CASSLNPLSSYYGYTF.

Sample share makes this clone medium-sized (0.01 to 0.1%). The CDR3 sequence is CASSRQGGTYEQYF. The CDR3 region has the DNA TGTGCCAGCAGTCGACAGGGGGGCACCTACGAGCAGTACTTC. J is TRBJ2-7 and V is TRBV2, with 9 bases aligning to TRBD1. The CDR3 is 14 residues long. Unmatched junction bases numbered 4, after V lost 5 bases and J lost 2 bases. Germline V CDR1 and CDR2: SNHLY, FYNNEI.

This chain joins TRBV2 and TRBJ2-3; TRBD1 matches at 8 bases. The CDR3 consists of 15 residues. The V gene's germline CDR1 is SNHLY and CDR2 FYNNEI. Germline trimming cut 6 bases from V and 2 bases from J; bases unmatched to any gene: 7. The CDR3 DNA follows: TGTGCCAGCAGCCTGGACAGGGTTTACACAGATACGCAGTATTTT. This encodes CASSLDRVYTDTQYF.

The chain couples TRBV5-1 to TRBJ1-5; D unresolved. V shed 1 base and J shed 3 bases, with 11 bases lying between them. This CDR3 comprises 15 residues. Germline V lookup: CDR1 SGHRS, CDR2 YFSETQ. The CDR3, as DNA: TGCGCCAGCAGCTTGAATGGGCCTTCCAATCAGCCCCAGCATTTT. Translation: CASSLNGPSNQPQHF.

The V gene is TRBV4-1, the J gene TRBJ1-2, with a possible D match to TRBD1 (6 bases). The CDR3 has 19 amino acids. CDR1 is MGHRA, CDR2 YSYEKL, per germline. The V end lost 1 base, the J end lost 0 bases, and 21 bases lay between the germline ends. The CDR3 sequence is CASSQVYARTDHTNYGYTF. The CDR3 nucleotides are TGCGCCAGCAGCCAAGTCTACGCTCGGACAGACCATACTAACTATGGCTACACCTTC.

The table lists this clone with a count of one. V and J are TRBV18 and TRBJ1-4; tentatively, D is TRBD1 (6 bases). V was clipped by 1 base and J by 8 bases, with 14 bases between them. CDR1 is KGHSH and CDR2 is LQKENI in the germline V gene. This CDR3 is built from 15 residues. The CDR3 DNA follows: TGTGCCAGCTCACCACGGGGGCGAGTTGGGGAAAAACTGTTTTTT. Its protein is CASSPRGRVGEKLFF.

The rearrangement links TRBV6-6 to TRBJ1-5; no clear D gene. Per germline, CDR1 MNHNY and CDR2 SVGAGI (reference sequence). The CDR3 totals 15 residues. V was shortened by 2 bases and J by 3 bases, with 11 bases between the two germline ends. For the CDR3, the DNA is TGTGCCAGCAGTTACGAGGCAGATCTCAATCAGCCCCAGCATTTT. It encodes CASSYEADLNQPQHF.

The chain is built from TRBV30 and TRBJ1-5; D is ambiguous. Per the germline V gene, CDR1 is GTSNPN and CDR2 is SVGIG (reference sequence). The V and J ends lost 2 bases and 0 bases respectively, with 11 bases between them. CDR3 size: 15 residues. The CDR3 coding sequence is TGTGCCTGGAGTCCAACATGGGCTAGCAATCAGCCCCAGCATTTT. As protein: CAWSPTWASNQPQHF.